This entry concerns a single T cell receptor beta chain. V gave up 0 bases and J gave up 10 bases, with 9 bases separating them. The CDR3 has 13 amino acids. Looked up from germline, CDR1 is SGHAT and CDR2 is FQNNGV. Genomic DNA of each subset was evenly split across several immunoSEQ plates. The assay was immunoSEQ multiplex PCR, and TCRdb's table has in-frame clones only and misses some. The data contain 1.5 million to 2.5 million clones, about 95% of them seen just once; the ten biggest clones take up 1% to 1.5%. This entry comes from a study of shared clonotypes between healthy human individuals. Naive CD8 cells, CD45RO-negative and positively selected for CCR7, excluded terminally differentiated effector memory CD45RA+ cells. Each sample came from a Caucasian adult donor living in Nashville, Tennessee.

V is TRBV11-2 and J is TRBJ2-2; TRBD1 is a possible D gene (5 bases). The sequencing input was naive CD8+ T cells sorted from blood. This TCR came from a man younger than 30 in good health. The chain's CDR3 is CASSLEDISELFF. The CDR3 DNA reads TGTGCCAGCAGCTTAGAGGACATCTCGGAGCTGTTTTTT.